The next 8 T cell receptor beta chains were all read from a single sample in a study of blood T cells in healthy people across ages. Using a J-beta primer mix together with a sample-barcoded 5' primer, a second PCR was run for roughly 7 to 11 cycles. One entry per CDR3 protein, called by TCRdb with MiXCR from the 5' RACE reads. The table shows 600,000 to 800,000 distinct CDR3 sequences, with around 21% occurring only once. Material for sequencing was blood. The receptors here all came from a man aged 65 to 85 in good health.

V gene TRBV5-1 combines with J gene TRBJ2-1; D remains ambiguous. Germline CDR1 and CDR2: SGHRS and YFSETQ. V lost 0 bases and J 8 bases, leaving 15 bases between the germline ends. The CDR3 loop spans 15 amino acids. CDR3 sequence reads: CASSLALGPTHEQFF. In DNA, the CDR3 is TGCGCCAGCAGCTTGGCCCTCGGACCCACCCATGAGCAGTTCTTC.

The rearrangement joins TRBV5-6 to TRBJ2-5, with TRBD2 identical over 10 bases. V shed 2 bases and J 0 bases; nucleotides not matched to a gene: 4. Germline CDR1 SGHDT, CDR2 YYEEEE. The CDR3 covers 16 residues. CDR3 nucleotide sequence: TGTGCCAGCAGCTTTGGACTAGCGGACTACCAAGAGACCCAGTACTTC. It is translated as CASSFGLADYQETQYF.

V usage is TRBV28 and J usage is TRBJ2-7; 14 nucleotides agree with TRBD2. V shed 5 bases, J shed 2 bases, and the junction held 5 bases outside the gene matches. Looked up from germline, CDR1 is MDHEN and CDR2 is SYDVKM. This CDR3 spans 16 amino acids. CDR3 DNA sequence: TGTGCCAGCAGTGCCGGGGGACTAGCGGGAGCCTACGAGCAGTACTTC. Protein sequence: CASSAGGLAGAYEQYF.

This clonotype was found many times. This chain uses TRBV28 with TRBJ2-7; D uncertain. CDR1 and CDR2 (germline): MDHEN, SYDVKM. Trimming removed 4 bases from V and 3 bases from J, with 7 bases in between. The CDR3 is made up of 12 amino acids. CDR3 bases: TGTGCCAGCAGTTCCCTCGTCTACGAGCAGTACTTC. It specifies CASSSLVYEQYF. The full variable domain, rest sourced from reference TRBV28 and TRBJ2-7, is DVKVTQSSRYLVKRTGEKVFLECVQDMDHENMFWYRQDPGLGLRLIYFSYDVKMKEKGDIPEGYSVSREKKERFSLILESASTNQTSMYLCASSSLVYEQYFGPGTRLTVT.

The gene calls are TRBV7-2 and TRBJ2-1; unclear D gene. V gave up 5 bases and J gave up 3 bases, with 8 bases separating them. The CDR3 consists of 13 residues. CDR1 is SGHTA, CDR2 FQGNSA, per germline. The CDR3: CASSAARYNEQFF. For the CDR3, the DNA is TGTGCCAGCAGCGCGGCTCGCTACAATGAGCAGTTCTTC.

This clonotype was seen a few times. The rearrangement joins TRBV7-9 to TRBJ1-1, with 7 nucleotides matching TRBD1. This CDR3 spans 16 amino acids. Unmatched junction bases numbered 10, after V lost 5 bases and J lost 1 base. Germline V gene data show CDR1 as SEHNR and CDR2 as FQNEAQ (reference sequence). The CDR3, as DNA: TGTGCCAGCAGCCGATCGGGGGGACAGAGGAACACTGAAGCTTTCTTT. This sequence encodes CASSRSGGQRNTEAFF.

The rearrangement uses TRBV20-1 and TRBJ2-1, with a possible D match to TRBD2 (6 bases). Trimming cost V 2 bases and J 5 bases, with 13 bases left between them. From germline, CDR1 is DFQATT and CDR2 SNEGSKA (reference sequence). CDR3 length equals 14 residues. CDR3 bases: TGCAGTGCTAGAAGGGCGGGATCAAACAATGAGCAGTTCTTC. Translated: CSARRAGSNNEQFF.

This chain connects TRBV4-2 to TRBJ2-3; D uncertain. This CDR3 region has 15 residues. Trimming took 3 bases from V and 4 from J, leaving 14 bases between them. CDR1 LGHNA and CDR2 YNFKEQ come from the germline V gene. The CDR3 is CASSQAVREADTQYF. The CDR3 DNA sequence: TGTGCCAGCAGCCAGGCCGTGCGTGAAGCAGATACGCAGTATTTT.